This T cell receptor (beta chain) was sequenced during a study of blood T cells in healthy people across ages. Study-wide results and caveats: Among long-lived donors, naive CD4+ cells were more numerous and diversity higher than in aged donors. Older age went with lower TCR beta diversity per million T cells, in a roughly linear way.

The CDR3 is 15 residues long. The V gene lost 6 bases and the J gene lost 5 bases, with 16 bases spanning the gap. Germline V lookup: CDR1 MDHEN, CDR2 SYDVKM. In its sample, this clonotype was seen a few times. Antigen unknown. Primed by a sample-barcoded 5' primer and a J-beta primer mix, a second PCR proceeded for 7 to 11 cycles. Each cDNA molecule carried a tag from a template-switch adaptor that contained 12 random nucleotides. TCRdb re-derived calls from the 5' RACE reads in MiXCR, one entry per CDR3 protein. The profile shows about 780,000 distinct CDR3 sequences, about 42% of them singletons. This TCR derives from a man older than 75 in good health. Sequencing was performed on blood. J is TRBJ2-2 and V is TRBV28; D possibly corresponds to TRBD2 (6 bases). The CDR3 is CASRVGEEGTGELFF. In DNA form, the CDR3 reads TGTGCCAGCAGAGTGGGAGAGGAGGGAACCGGGGAGCTGTTTTTT.